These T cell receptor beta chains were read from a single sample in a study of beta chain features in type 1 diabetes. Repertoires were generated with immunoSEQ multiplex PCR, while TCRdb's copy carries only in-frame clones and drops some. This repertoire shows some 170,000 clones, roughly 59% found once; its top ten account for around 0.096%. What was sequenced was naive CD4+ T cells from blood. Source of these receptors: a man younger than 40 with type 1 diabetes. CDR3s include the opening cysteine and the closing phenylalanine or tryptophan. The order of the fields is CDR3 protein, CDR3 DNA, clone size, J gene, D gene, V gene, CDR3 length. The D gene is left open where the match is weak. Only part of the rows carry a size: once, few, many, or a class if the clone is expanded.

cdr3_aa: CASTQLGQETQYF
cdr3_nt: TGTGCCAGCACCCAATTAGGGCAAGAGACCCAGTACTTC
clone_size: -
j_call: TRBJ2-5
d_call: -
v_call: TRBV6-5
cdr3_length: 13

cdr3_aa: CASRKGGAGNQPQHF
cdr3_nt: TGTGCCAGCAGGAAGGGCGGCGCGGGCAATCAGCCCCAGCATTTT
clone_size: -
j_call: TRBJ1-5
d_call: -
v_call: TRBV14
cdr3_length: 15

cdr3_aa: CASSPDSALAKNIQYF
cdr3_nt: TGTGCCAGCAGCCCCGACAGCGCGCTAGCCAAAAACATTCAGTACTTC
clone_size: few
j_call: TRBJ2-4
d_call: -
v_call: TRBV7-2
cdr3_length: 16

cdr3_aa: CASSFDLLGTDTQYF
cdr3_nt: TGTGCCAGCAGCTTTGATTTACTGGGCACAGATACGCAGTATTTT
clone_size: -
j_call: TRBJ2-3
d_call: -
v_call: TRBV7-9
cdr3_length: 15

cdr3_aa: CASSLDPGQQETQYF
cdr3_nt: TGTGCCAGCAGCTTAGATCCGGGACAGCAAGAGACCCAGTACTTC
clone_size: -
j_call: TRBJ2-5
d_call: TRBD1
v_call: TRBV11-2
cdr3_length: 15

cdr3_aa: CSVEDAGAQYF
cdr3_nt: TGCAGCGTTGAAGATGCGGGTGCGCAGTATTTT
clone_size: -
j_call: TRBJ2-3
d_call: -
v_call: TRBV29-1
cdr3_length: 11

cdr3_aa: CASSATFGTENTEAFF
cdr3_nt: TGTGCCAGCAGCGCCACGTTCGGGACGGAGAACACTGAAGCTTTCTTT
clone_size: -
j_call: TRBJ1-1
d_call: -
v_call: TRBV9
cdr3_length: 16

cdr3_aa: CSDVRQGTNYGYTF
cdr3_nt: TGCAGCGACGTTCGACAGGGAACTAACTATGGCTACACCTTC
clone_size: -
j_call: TRBJ1-2
d_call: TRBD1
v_call: TRBV29-1
cdr3_length: 14

cdr3_aa: CAWSRRGYSGQYF
cdr3_nt: TGTGCCTGGAGTCGCAGGGGGTACAGTGGGCAGTACTTC
clone_size: -
j_call: TRBJ2-7
d_call: TRBD1
v_call: TRBV30
cdr3_length: 13

cdr3_aa: CASSQGDRSSYEQYF
cdr3_nt: TGCGCCAGCAGCCAAGGGGACAGGAGCTCCTACGAGCAGTACTTC
clone_size: -
j_call: TRBJ2-7
d_call: TRBD1
v_call: TRBV4-1
cdr3_length: 15

cdr3_aa: CASSQDDGAAQYF
cdr3_nt: TGCGCCAGCAGCCAAGATGATGGCGCCGCGCAGTATTTT
clone_size: few
j_call: TRBJ2-3
d_call: -
v_call: TRBV4-3
cdr3_length: 13

cdr3_aa: CASSVDEAYEQYF
cdr3_nt: TGTGCCAGCAGCGTAGACGAGGCGTACGAGCAGTACTTC
clone_size: -
j_call: TRBJ2-7
d_call: -
v_call: TRBV9
cdr3_length: 13

cdr3_aa: CASSLGSDTQYF
cdr3_nt: TGCGCCAGCAGCTTGGGATCAGATACGCAGTATTTT
clone_size: -
j_call: TRBJ2-3
d_call: -
v_call: TRBV5-1
cdr3_length: 12

cdr3_aa: CAWSHLSRGIYEQFF
cdr3_nt: TGTGCCTGGAGTCATCTTAGCAGGGGGATCTATGAGCAGTTCTTC
clone_size: -
j_call: TRBJ2-1
d_call: TRBD1
v_call: TRBV30
cdr3_length: 15

cdr3_aa: CASSTPRPGQGHSPLHF
cdr3_nt: TGTGCCAGCAGCACCCCGCGACCGGGACAGGGTCATTCACCCCTCCACTTT
clone_size: few
j_call: TRBJ1-6
d_call: TRBD1
v_call: TRBV9
cdr3_length: 17

cdr3_aa: CASSLRPEPQYF
cdr3_nt: TGTGCCAGCAGCTTACGGCCGGAGCCCCAGTACTTC
clone_size: once
j_call: TRBJ2-5
d_call: -
v_call: TRBV7-9
cdr3_length: 12

cdr3_aa: CASSIIGPDGTQYF
cdr3_nt: TGTGCCAGCTCAATCATCGGACCTGATGGGACCCAGTACTTC
clone_size: few
j_call: TRBJ2-5
d_call: -
v_call: TRBV18
cdr3_length: 14

cdr3_aa: CSVVFLNTEAFF
cdr3_nt: TGCAGCGTTGTTTTTCTGAACACTGAAGCTTTCTTT
clone_size: once
j_call: TRBJ1-1
d_call: -
v_call: TRBV29-1
cdr3_length: 12

cdr3_aa: CASSYQGTGRASDEQFF
cdr3_nt: TGCGCCAGCAGCTACCAGGGGACAGGGAGAGCGTCGGATGAGCAGTTCTTC
clone_size: -
j_call: TRBJ2-1
d_call: TRBD1
v_call: TRBV4-1
cdr3_length: 17

cdr3_aa: CASDIPGGRSYNEQFF
cdr3_nt: TGTGCCAGCGACATACCAGGGGGGCGGAGCTACAATGAGCAGTTCTTC
clone_size: -
j_call: TRBJ2-1
d_call: -
v_call: TRBV7-2
cdr3_length: 16

cdr3_aa: CASSPGGDQQPQHF
cdr3_nt: TGTGCCAGCAGCCCCGGAGGGGACCAGCAGCCCCAGCATTTT
clone_size: -
j_call: TRBJ1-5
d_call: -
v_call: TRBV7-9
cdr3_length: 14

cdr3_aa: CASIPERTGNYGYTF
cdr3_nt: TGTGCCAGCATTCCCGAACGGACAGGGAACTATGGCTACACCTTC
clone_size: -
j_call: TRBJ1-2
d_call: TRBD1
v_call: TRBV2
cdr3_length: 15

cdr3_aa: CASSQDFGRLETQYF
cdr3_nt: TGCGCCAGCAGCCAAGATTTCGGCCGGCTAGAGACCCAGTACTTC
clone_size: -
j_call: TRBJ2-5
d_call: -
v_call: TRBV4-3
cdr3_length: 15

cdr3_aa: CAWSGSTNEKLFF
cdr3_nt: TGTGCCTGGAGTGGGTCAACTAATGAAAAACTGTTTTTT
clone_size: -
j_call: TRBJ1-4
d_call: -
v_call: TRBV30
cdr3_length: 13

cdr3_aa: CASSLAAGALYNEQFF
cdr3_nt: TGCGCCAGCAGCTTGGCCGCGGGGGCTCTTTACAATGAGCAGTTCTTC
clone_size: -
j_call: TRBJ2-1
d_call: -
v_call: TRBV5-1
cdr3_length: 16

cdr3_aa: CASSQSLGTEAFF
cdr3_nt: TGTGCCAGCAGCCAATCGCTGGGCACTGAAGCTTTCTTT
clone_size: -
j_call: TRBJ1-1
d_call: -
v_call: TRBV14
cdr3_length: 13

cdr3_aa: CASSGDRGRDGYTF
cdr3_nt: TGTGCCAGCAGTGGGGACAGGGGGCGCGATGGCTACACCTTC
clone_size: -
j_call: TRBJ1-2
d_call: TRBD1
v_call: TRBV25-1
cdr3_length: 14